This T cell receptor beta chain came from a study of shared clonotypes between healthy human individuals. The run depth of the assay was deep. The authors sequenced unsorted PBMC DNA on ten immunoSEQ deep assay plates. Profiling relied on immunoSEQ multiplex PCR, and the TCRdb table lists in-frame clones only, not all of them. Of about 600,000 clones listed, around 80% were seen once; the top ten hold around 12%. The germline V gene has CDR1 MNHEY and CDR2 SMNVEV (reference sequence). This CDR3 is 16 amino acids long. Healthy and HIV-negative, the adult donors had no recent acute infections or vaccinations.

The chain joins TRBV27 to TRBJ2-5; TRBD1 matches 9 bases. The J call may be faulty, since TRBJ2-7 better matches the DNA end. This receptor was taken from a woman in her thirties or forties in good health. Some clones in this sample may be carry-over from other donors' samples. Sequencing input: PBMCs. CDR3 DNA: TGTGCCAGCAGTTTATCCGGGACAGGGACAGGTTACGAGCAGTACTTC. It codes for CASSLSGTGTGYEQYF.